A selection of T cell receptor beta chains follows, all from one sample in a study of identical twins. A single record per CDR3 protein comes from TCRdb applying MiXCR to the 5' RACE reads. Of about 890,000 distinct CDR3 sequences in the sample, about 12% are singletons; the top ten hold under 2%. These same data were also listed under a study on yellow fever vaccine responses in identical twins.

Sequenced material: PBMCs. Receptors were obtained from a woman aged 18-35 years in good health. Each CDR3 is given with its conserved first and last residue. A D gene is named only where the DNA matches it firmly. Size tells how often a clone was seen (once, few, many) or the class of an expanded clone, and some rows leave it out.

V	length	size	J	D	CDR3	DNA
TRBV7-2	14	few	TRBJ2-7	NA	CASSPAFYPSEQYF	TGTGCCAGCAGCCCGGCGTTCTATCCTAGCGAGCAGTACTTC
TRBV6-1	13	NA	TRBJ2-1	NA	CASRDIRHQEQFF	TGTGCCAGCAGGGATATACGGCACCAGGAGCAGTTCTTC
TRBV7-8	17	NA	TRBJ2-1	TRBD2	CASTQNSGSGTFNEQFF	TGTGCCAGCACGCAGAATAGTGGTAGCGGGACCTTCAATGAGCAGTTCTTC
TRBV4-1	18	few	TRBJ2-2	TRBD2	CASSQEGGGAANTGELFF	TGCGCCAGCAGCCAAGAGGGCGGGGGGGCGGCGAACACCGGGGAGCTGTTTTTT
TRBV6-5	18	NA	TRBJ2-1	TRBD2	CASSFIYSVAGGPFEQFF	TGTGCCAGCAGTTTTATCTATAGTGTGGCGGGAGGTCCATTTGAGCAGTTCTTC
TRBV25-1	11	NA	TRBJ2-5	NA	CASSTIETQYF	TGTGCCAGCAGTACTATTGAGACCCAGTACTTC
TRBV5-1	17	many	TRBJ2-2	TRBD2	CASSLAKTSGDTGELFF	TGCGCCAGCAGCTTGGCCAAGACTAGCGGTGATACCGGGGAGCTGTTTTTT
TRBV29-1	12	many	TRBJ2-1	NA	CSASKTYNEQFF	TGCAGCGCCTCCAAGACCTACAATGAGCAGTTCTTC
TRBV27	15	NA	TRBJ1-2	NA	CASSLSPTGNYGYTF	TGTGCCAGCAGTTTATCCCCGACAGGAAATTATGGCTACACCTTC
TRBV10-3	17	NA	TRBJ2-3	TRBD2	CAISESVAGGPRDTQYF	TGTGCCATCAGTGAAAGTGTAGCGGGAGGGCCAAGAGATACGCAGTATTTT
TRBV28	13	NA	TRBJ2-5	NA	CASSFEFLETQYF	TGTGCCAGCAGTTTTGAGTTCTTAGAGACCCAGTACTTC
TRBV18	15	NA	TRBJ2-2	NA	CASSHWTENTGELFF	TGTGCCAGCTCACATTGGACTGAGAACACCGGGGAGCTGTTTTTT
TRBV20-1	15	many	TRBJ2-5	NA	CSARDLVRWQETQYF	TGCAGTGCTAGAGATTTAGTGCGGTGGCAAGAGACCCAGTACTTC
TRBV6-1	13	few	TRBJ1-2	NA	CASRPAGGDGYTF	TGTGCCAGCCGACCCGCCGGGGGCGATGGCTACACCTTC
TRBV3-1	14	NA	TRBJ2-1	NA	CASSPDYLGNEQFF	TGTGCCAGCAGCCCAGACTATTTAGGCAATGAGCAGTTCTTC
TRBV20-1	12	few	TRBJ1-4	NA	CSARWSNEKLFF	TGCAGTGCTAGGTGGAGTAATGAAAAACTGTTTTTT
TRBV7-9	14	NA	TRBJ2-3	NA	CASSLDGSRDTQYF	TGTGCCAGCAGCTTAGACGGGAGTCGGGATACGCAGTATTTT
TRBV5-1	16	few	TRBJ2-1	NA	CASSPGQLNLKDEQFF	TGCGCCAGCAGCCCCGGACAGCTAAATTTGAAAGATGAGCAGTTCTTC
TRBV25-1	13	many	TRBJ2-3	NA	CASRGRGTDTQYF	TGTGCCAGCAGGGGGAGAGGGACAGATACGCAGTATTTT
TRBV10-3	12	NA	TRBJ2-1	NA	CAIRTSSGEQFF	TGTGCCATCAGAACTAGCTCCGGTGAGCAGTTCTTC
TRBV19	13	NA	TRBJ1-4	NA	CASRRGFNEKLFF	TGTGCCAGTAGAAGGGGTTTTAATGAAAAACTGTTTTTT
TRBV20-1	15	NA	TRBJ2-1	TRBD2	CSPKGLANIYNEQFF	TGCAGTCCCAAGGGACTAGCAAATATTTACAATGAGCAGTTCTTC
TRBV3-1	12	NA	TRBJ1-4	NA	CASSQEVGKLFF	TGTGCCAGCAGCCAAGAGGTGGGGAAACTGTTTTTT
TRBV20-1	15	few	TRBJ2-7	NA	CSARDPASGFYEQYF	TGCAGTGCTAGAGATCCGGCTAGTGGTTTCTACGAGCAGTACTTC
TRBV14	18	NA	TRBJ2-7	TRBD2	CASSHLPGLAGSSYEQYF	TGTGCCAGCAGCCATCTTCCGGGACTAGCGGGGAGCTCCTACGAGCAGTACTTC
TRBV7-3	13	NA	TRBJ2-7	NA	CASSSQADYEQYF	TGTGCCAGCAGCTCTCAAGCCGACTACGAGCAGTACTTC
TRBV20-1	14	NA	TRBJ2-1	TRBD2	CSPRRTSGNNEQFF	TGCAGTCCTAGACGGACTAGCGGCAACAATGAGCAGTTCTTC
TRBV2	15	NA	TRBJ1-1	NA	CASSVGELWAGGAFF	TGTGCCAGCAGTGTGGGGGAGTTATGGGCGGGTGGAGCTTTCTTT
TRBV11-2	15	NA	TRBJ2-5	NA	CASSPPRFFQETQYF	TGTGCCAGCAGCCCACCACGTTTTTTTCAAGAGACCCAGTACTTC
TRBV5-1	15	NA	TRBJ1-1	NA	CASSLVAALNTEAFF	TGCGCCAGCAGCTTGGTGGCAGCCCTGAACACTGAAGCTTTCTTT
TRBV10-3	17	few	TRBJ1-2	NA	CAITYNPGTAPNYGYTF	TGTGCCATCACGTACAACCCCGGGACGGCACCTAACTATGGCTACACCTTC
TRBV11-3	15	few	TRBJ2-2	NA	CASSAYYANTGELFF	TGTGCCAGCAGTGCATATTATGCGAACACCGGGGAGCTGTTTTTT